The 26 T cell receptor beta chains given below trace back to one sample, sequenced in a study of blood T cell repertoires in COVID-19. Here immunoSEQ multiplex PCR was the method, and the copy in TCRdb shows in-frame clones only, minus some. The sample has about 150,000 clones; roughly 89% are singletons. Sequencing was carried out using PBMCs or T cells enriched from blood (not recorded which). The receptor source for this set is a woman aged 45-65 years who had been exposed to COVID-19.

The V and J genes are TRBV7-3 and TRBJ2-7; a weak D match, TRBD1 (7 bases). Germline CDR1 and CDR2: SGHTA and FQGTGA. Trimming pared 5 bases from V and 7 bases from J, leaving 21 bases between. This CDR3 has 15 residues. The CDR3 protein is CASSPSLNRGGEQYF. DNA for the CDR3: TGTGCCAGCAGCCCTTCCCTAAACAGGGGAGGTGAGCAGTACTTC.

J is TRBJ2-1 and V is TRBV10-3; 12 bases fit TRBD1. Trimming removed 7 bases from V and 8 bases from J; junction bases left unmatched: 6. CDR3 length: 14 residues. Looked up from germline, CDR1 is ENHRY and CDR2 is SYGVKD. The CDR3 DNA is TGTGCCATCAATAGGGGACAGGGGGCTGATGAGCAGTTCTTC. Translation gives CAINRGQGADEQFF.

This rearrangement joins TRBV10-3 to TRBJ2-3; D may be TRBD2 (6 bases). The CDR3 spans 13 residues. Germline V gives CDR1 ENHRY, CDR2 SYGVKD. V was clipped by 4 bases and J by 6 bases, with 11 bases between them. CDR3 DNA: TGTGCCATCAGTGGGCGGGGCGAGGATACGCAGTATTTT. It specifies CAISGRGEDTQYF.

The rearrangement uses TRBV19 and TRBJ1-2; 8 nucleotides align to TRBD1. CDR1 LNHDA and CDR2 SQIVND come from the germline V gene (reference sequence). Germline trimming cut 9 bases from V and 2 bases from J; bases unmatched to any gene: 8. This CDR3 contains 14 residues. CDR3 sequence: CASHRTGRNYGYTF. Written as DNA, the CDR3 is TGTGCCAGCCATAGGACAGGGCGGAACTATGGCTACACCTTC.

The chain recombines TRBV4-3 with TRBJ2-1, with D possibly TRBD1 on 5 matching bases. Germline CDR1 LGHNA, CDR2 YSLEER. The V and J ends lost 3 bases and 6 bases respectively, with 12 bases between them. CDR3 length: 14 amino acids. CDR3 protein: CASSQGLGTNEQFF. The CDR3 coding sequence is TGCGCCAGCAGCCAGGGGCTAGGTACCAATGAGCAGTTCTTC.

This clone was observed once. The chain combines TRBV6-2 or TRBV6-3 with TRBJ1-1, with D perhaps TRBD1 (5 bases). The CDR3 runs to 15 residues. The V end was cut by 6 bases, the J end by 5 bases, with 19 bases between. CDR1 is MNHEY, CDR2 SVGEGT, per germline. CDR3 in amino acids: CASSLSPDGGTEAFF. CDR3 nucleotide sequence: TGTGCCAGCAGCCTCTCCCCGGACGGGGGAACTGAAGCTTTCTTT.

This clone came up once. The V gene is TRBV27, the J gene TRBJ2-2; D is perhaps TRBD2 (6 bases). CDR3 size: 16 residues. The germline V and J ends were trimmed by 5 bases and 2 bases, with 15 bases remaining between them. CDR1 MNHEY and CDR2 SMNVEV come from the germline V gene (reference sequence). CDR3 loop: CASSPYKRVNTGELFF. The CDR3 region has the DNA TGTGCCAGCAGTCCATACAAGCGGGTAAACACCGGGGAGCTGTTTTTT.

This chain connects TRBV13 to TRBJ2-2; D call uncertain. Germline-derived CDR1 and CDR2 are PRHDT and FYEKMQ (reference sequence). Trimming shortened V by 5 bases and J by 6 bases, and 19 bases separated the two germline ends. The CDR3 is 16 residues long. The CDR3 loop reads CASSPSPPMGPGELFF. DNA of the CDR3: TGTGCCAGCAGCCCCTCCCCCCCCATGGGCCCCGGGGAGCTGTTTTTT.

The chain is built from TRBV5-1 and TRBJ2-5; 13 bases fit TRBD2. The germline V gene has CDR1 SGHRS and CDR2 YFSETQ. The CDR3 extends over 15 amino acids. V trimming: 4 bases; J trimming: 4 bases; junction bases outside the gene matches: 4. The CDR3: CASSSGTSGIETQYF. The CDR3 coding sequence is TGCGCCAGCAGCAGCGGGACTAGCGGGATAGAGACCCAGTACTTC.

The sample holds many counts of this clone. CDR3 in amino acids: CASSFEVQETQYF. In nucleotides, the CDR3 is TGTGCCAGCAGTTTCGAGGTCCAAGAGACCCAGTACTTC. This chain joins TRBV6-2 or TRBV6-3 and TRBJ2-5; no clear D gene. This CDR3 comprises 13 residues. Germline V gene lookup returns CDR1 MNHEY and CDR2 SVGEGT. The germline V and J ends were trimmed by 4 bases and 1 base, with 7 bases remaining between them.

The chain is built from TRBV5-1 and TRBJ2-5; D is possibly TRBD2 (6 bases). The CDR3 is made up of 13 amino acids. V lost 6 bases to trimming and J lost 2 bases, with 11 bases between them. From germline, CDR1 is SGHRS and CDR2 YFSETQ. The CDR3 here is CASTVEGQETQYF. The CDR3 DNA reads as TGCGCCAGCACGGTGGAGGGGCAAGAGACCCAGTACTTC.

The genes are TRBV7-2 and TRBJ2-6; 7 bases fit TRBD1. The CDR3 spans 18 residues. Germline CDR1 reads SGHTA; CDR2 reads FQGNSA. Trimming cost V 5 bases and J 4 bases; bases outside gene matches: 14. This chain's CDR3 is CASSPGWGTGAGANVLTF. CDR3 bases: TGTGCCAGCAGCCCCGGATGGGGAACAGGGGCCGGGGCCAACGTCCTGACTTTC.

This chain uses TRBV19 with TRBJ1-2; 11 positions match TRBD1. Looked up from germline, CDR1 is LNHDA and CDR2 is SQIVND (reference sequence). With 5 bases clipped from V and 8 bases from J, the junction kept 7 bases outside the gene matches. The CDR3 has 14 amino acids. This chain's CDR3 is CASSAPDRGRGYTF. Here the CDR3 DNA reads TGTGCCAGTAGTGCCCCGGACAGGGGGCGCGGCTACACCTTC.

The V and J genes are TRBV7-8 and TRBJ1-6, with D tentatively TRBD1 (5 bases). The germline V gene encodes CDR1 SGHVS and CDR2 FQNEAQ. The CDR3 runs 15 residues. V was clipped by 3 bases and J by 10 bases, with 16 bases between them. The chain's CDR3 is CASSFNQQAKSPLHF. The CDR3 DNA reads as TGTGCCAGCAGCTTTAATCAACAGGCGAAGTCACCCCTCCACTTT.

The chain uses TRBV6-1 and TRBJ2-7, with a tentative D call TRBD2 (5 bases). There are 15 residues in the CDR3. Trimming took 0 bases from V and 0 from J, leaving 9 bases between them. Germline CDR1 and CDR2: MNHNS and SASEGT. Here the CDR3 reads CASSEALGSSYEQYF. The CDR3 region has the DNA TGTGCCAGCAGTGAAGCGCTAGGGAGCTCCTACGAGCAGTACTTC.

V usage is TRBV7-8 and J usage is TRBJ1-2; D not certain. Trimming removed 1 base from V and 0 bases from J, with 9 bases in between. The CDR3 sequence is 15 residues long. CDR1 is SGHVS, CDR2 FQNEAQ, per germline. The CDR3 DNA follows: TGTGCCAGCAGCTTAGGATCCGGGGCTAACTATGGCTACACCTTC. It specifies CASSLGSGANYGYTF. Combining the CDR3 with reference TRBV7-8 and TRBJ1-2 gives the whole variable domain GAGVSQSPRYKVAKRGQDVALRCDPISGHVSLFWYQQALGQGPEFLTYFQNEAQLDKSGLPSDRFFAERPEGSVSTLKIQRTQQEDSAVYLCASSLGSGANYGYTFGSGTRLTVV.

The CDR3 loop is CASSGRQGNTIYF. The CDR3 coding sequence is TGTGCCAGCAGCGGGCGACAGGGAAACACCATATATTTT. The rearrangement uses TRBV5-6 and TRBJ1-3, with a weak D call TRBD1 (5 bases). The length of the CDR3 is 13 residues. Trimming removed 4 bases at V and 4 bases at J, with 9 bases between. Per germline, CDR1 SGHDT and CDR2 YYEEEE.

J is TRBJ1-1 and V is TRBV9, with 12 bases fitting TRBD1. Germline V gives CDR1 SGDLS, CDR2 YYNGEE. The CDR3 covers 18 residues. Germline trimming cut 0 bases from V and 2 bases from J; bases unmatched to any gene: 8. DNA for the CDR3: TGTGCCAGCAGCGTAGAGTTAGGGACAGGGGGCGCAAACACTGAAGCTTTCTTT. Protein product: CASSVELGTGGANTEAFF. The variable domain in full, with the rest retrieved from reference TRBV9 and TRBJ1-1, is DSGVTQTPKHLITATGQRVTLRCSPRSGDLSVYWYQQSLDQGLQFLIQYYNGEERAKGNILERFSAQQFPDLHSELNLSSLELGDSALYFCASSVELGTGGANTEAFFGQGTRLTVV.

The chain couples TRBV30 to TRBJ1-2; tentative D call: TRBD1 (5 bases). This CDR3 is built from 12 residues. Trimming removed 4 bases from V and 8 bases from J, with 14 bases in between. The germline gives CDR1 GTSNPN, CDR2 SVGIG (reference sequence). CDR3: CAWTRQGGGYTF. The CDR3 coding sequence is TGTGCCTGGACGCGTCAGGGTGGAGGCTACACCTTC.

The genes are TRBV19 and TRBJ1-2; 9 bases line up with TRBD1. J gave up 6 bases and V 3 bases, and 11 bases lay outside the gene matches. This CDR3 has 16 amino acids. Germline CDR1 is LNHDA and CDR2 is SQIVND (reference sequence). The CDR3, as DNA: TGTGCCAGTAGTATGATGGGGGGACAGGGAAAGAATGGCTACACCTTC. Protein sequence: CASSMMGGQGKNGYTF.

J is TRBJ2-4 and V is TRBV4-3; 7 positions agree with TRBD1. Trimming at V came to 1 base and at J to 6 bases, leaving 0 bases not matched to a gene. In germline, CDR1 is LGHNA, CDR2 YSLEER. The CDR3 length is 13 residues. This chain's CDR3 is CASSQGDRNIQYF. In DNA, the CDR3 is TGCGCCAGCAGCCAAGGGGACAGAAACATTCAGTACTTC.

The chain couples TRBV3-1 (or the pseudogene TRBV3-2) to TRBJ2-3; the match to TRBD1 covers 9 bases. Germline CDR1 and CDR2: LGHDT and YNNKEL (reference sequence). V lost 3 bases, J lost 8 bases, and 3 bases stayed unmatched. This CDR3 is 13 amino acids long. CDR3 residues: CASSQEDRGTQYF. The CDR3 DNA reads TGTGCCAGCAGCCAGGAGGACAGGGGTACGCAGTATTTT.

The CDR3 loop reads CASSQEPILSSGANVLTF. CDR3 bases: TGTGCCAGCAGCCAAGAGCCTATCCTTTCCTCTGGGGCCAACGTCCTGACTTTC. V and J are TRBV14 and TRBJ2-6; no clear D gene. There are 18 residues in the CDR3. Looked up from germline, CDR1 is SGHDN and CDR2 is FVKESK. V was pared by 0 bases and J by 0 bases, with 12 bases between.

This chain connects TRBV5-1 to TRBJ2-5; tentatively, D is TRBD1 (6 bases). V lost 3 bases and J lost 2, with 14 bases in between. The V gene's germline CDR1 is SGHRS and CDR2 YFSETQ. This CDR3 contains 15 residues. The CDR3 spells CASSSYGQLQETQYF. DNA of the CDR3: TGCGCCAGCAGCTCTTACGGACAGTTGCAAGAGACCCAGTACTTC.

J is TRBJ1-5 and V is TRBV7-2; no definite D call. This CDR3 comprises 15 residues. V was shortened by 1 base and J by 5 bases, with 12 bases between the two germline ends. CDR1 and CDR2 from the germline V gene are SGHTA and FQGNSA. CDR3 amino acids: CASSLGGGYYQPQHF. For the CDR3, the DNA is TGTGCCAGCAGCTTAGGAGGTGGCTACTATCAGCCCCAGCATTTT. The whole variable domain, remainder taken from reference TRBV7-2 and TRBJ1-5, is GAGVSQSPSNKVTEKGKDVELRCDPISGHTALYWYRQSLGQGLEFLIYFQGNSAPDKSGLPSDRFSAERTGGSVSTLTIQRTQQEDSAVYLCASSLGGGYYQPQHFGDGTRLSIL.

The rearrangement joins TRBV9 to TRBJ2-5, with D possibly being TRBD1 (6 bases). Trimming took 3 bases from V and 2 from J, leaving 14 bases between them. Germline V gene sequence: CDR1 SGDLS, CDR2 YYNGEE. This CDR3 comprises 15 residues. The CDR3 nucleotides are TGTGCCAGCAGCGCTCAGGACAGTAGACAAGAGACCCAGTACTTC. It specifies CASSAQDSRQETQYF.